These 5 T cell receptor beta chains were all obtained from the same sample, sequenced in a study of shared clonotypes between healthy human individuals. Only in-frame clones appear in the TCRdb table, and some are missing; sequencing was by immunoSEQ multiplex PCR. The sample holds some 380,000 clones; about 96% are singletons and the top ten take approximately 0.32%. Sequencing was done on a sample of memory CD8+ T cells sorted from blood. Subset specified: CD45RO+ cells pooled with CCR7-negative TemRA cells. Source of these receptors: a man aged 25-45 years in good health.

This clone was seen only once. DNA for the CDR3: TGTGCCAGCAGTTCAACTAGCCCTGAGCAGTTCTTC. It encodes CASSSTSPEQFF. This chain links TRBV13 with TRBJ2-1, with D possibly being TRBD2 (6 bases). Germline V gene lookup returns CDR1 PRHDT and CDR2 FYEKMQ (reference sequence). V was shortened by 6 bases and J by 9 bases, with 12 bases between the two germline ends. The CDR3 consists of 12 residues.

V and J are TRBV29-1 and TRBJ2-7, with 8 bases matching TRBD1. The trim removed 6 bases at V and 3 bases at J, leaving 7 bases unmatched. There are 13 residues in the CDR3. CDR1 and CDR2 from the germline V gene are SQVTM and ANQGSEA. Written as DNA, the CDR3 is TGCAGCGTCCGGGACAGGCGGGACTACGAGCAGTACTTC. Translating it yields CSVRDRRDYEQYF.

This chain connects TRBV5-1 to TRBJ2-1, with D perhaps TRBD2 (5 bases). This CDR3 contains 14 residues. V lost 4 bases to trimming and J lost 3 bases, with 11 bases between them. Per the germline V gene, CDR1 is SGHRS and CDR2 is YFSETQ. For the CDR3, the DNA is TGCGCCAGCAGCGGAGGCGGACTCTACAATGAGCAGTTCTTC. Amino acids: CASSGGGLYNEQFF.

The chain combines TRBV4-1 with TRBJ1-4; D uncertain. In germline, CDR1 is MGHRA, CDR2 YSYEKL. Trimming cost V 1 base and J 4 bases, with 13 bases left between them. The CDR3 has 16 amino acids. As DNA, the CDR3 is TGCGCCAGCAGCCAAGTCACACGGGGATATAATGAAAAACTGTTTTTT. This translates into CASSQVTRGYNEKLFF.

The chain uses TRBV18 and TRBJ2-1, with unresolved D. The CDR3 is made up of 16 amino acids. Trimming took off 4 bases at V and 0 bases at J, with 13 bases between the two ends. Per the germline V gene, CDR1 is KGHSH and CDR2 is LQKENI. The CDR3 nucleotides read TGTGCCAGCTCACGCTCCCGTGAACTCTCCTACAATGAGCAGTTCTTC. Translated, it gives CASSRSRELSYNEQFF.